Each of the 30 T cell receptor beta chains below was sequenced from the same sample in a study of blood T cell repertoires in COVID-19 (dated by TCRdb to 2019 to 2021). Library preparation was by the immunoSEQ multiplex PCR assay. In its TCRdb copy, this immuneACCESS table keeps in-frame sequences only and misses some clones. Where compared with another copy, unresolved V genes explain less than half of these, and the others have no known cause. Counted in this sample were over 100,000 clones; roughly 85% of them appeared once. Approximately 11% of the sample is held by the ten biggest clonotypes. Sequencing was done on a sample of peripheral blood. These receptors were taken from a man older than 75 with acute or convalescent COVID-19.

This chain links TRBV3-1 (or the pseudogene TRBV3-2) with TRBJ2-1, with 11 positions matching TRBD2. The CDR3 sequence is 15 residues long. With 4 bases clipped from V and 6 bases from J, the junction kept 5 bases outside the gene matches. Germline V lookup: CDR1 LGHDT, CDR2 YNNKEL (reference sequence). CDR3 DNA: TGTGCCAGCAGCCGATCCGGGACTAGCGGCAATGAGCAGTTCTTC. This codes for CASSRSGTSGNEQFF.

This clone was seen a single time. The rearrangement joins TRBV27 to TRBJ2-5; 9 bases map to TRBD2. The length of the CDR3 is 19 residues. The germline V gene encodes CDR1 MNHEY and CDR2 SMNVEV (reference sequence). Trimming cost V 6 bases and J 1 base; bases outside gene matches: 18. The CDR3 nucleotides read TGTGCCAGCAGGCCGACCTCCGGGACTAGCCGATCCGCCCAAGAGACCCAGTACTTC. Its protein product is CASRPTSGTSRSAQETQYF.

This clone occurred once. V usage is TRBV28 and J usage is TRBJ1-6; 11 positions match TRBD1. Trimming took 6 bases from V and 8 from J; bases not matched to a gene: 6. CDR3 size: 15 residues. From germline, CDR1 is MDHEN and CDR2 SYDVKM. The CDR3 nucleotides read TGTGCCAGCAGGCGGACAGGGGGCGCGCATTCACCCCTCCACTTT. It is translated as CASRRTGGAHSPLHF.

This rearrangement joins TRBV9 to TRBJ1-2; TRBD1 aligns across 7 bases. With 4 bases clipped from V and 5 bases from J, the junction kept 11 bases outside the gene matches. This CDR3 is 15 amino acids long. Looked up from germline, CDR1 is SGDLS and CDR2 is YYNGEE. CDR3 amino acids: CASSTSGGPSYGYTF. The CDR3 bases are TGTGCCAGCAGCACCTCAGGGGGACCATCGTATGGCTACACCTTC.

This chain joins TRBV6-5 and TRBJ1-5; 7 bases agree with TRBD1. V shed 6 bases, J shed 7 bases, and the junction held 12 bases outside the gene matches. Germline V gene lookup returns CDR1 MNHEY and CDR2 SVGAGI. The CDR3 has 15 residues. CDR3 nucleotides: TGTGCCAGCAGCCTATCGACAGGGTTAAAGCAGCCCCAGCATTTT. Its translation: CASSLSTGLKQPQHF.

The table lists this clone with a few counts. In DNA, the CDR3 is TGTGCCAGCAGCCTGGGACAGGTGATCGGGGAGCTGTTTTTT. Amino acid sequence: CASSLGQVIGELFF. J is TRBJ2-2 and V is TRBV5-5, with 8 nucleotides matching TRBD1. The V gene's germline CDR1 is SGHKS and CDR2 YYEKEE (reference sequence). The CDR3 is made up of 14 amino acids. J lost 7 bases, V lost 4 bases, and 6 bases had no gene match. Filled out from reference TRBV5-5 and TRBJ2-2, the complete variable domain reads DAGVTQSPTHLIKTRGQQVTLRCSPISGHKSVSWYQQVLGQGPQFIFQYYEKEERGRGNFPDRFSARQFPNYSSELNVNALLLGDSALYLCASSLGQVIGELFFGEGSRLTVL.

This clone was observed a single time. J is TRBJ2-3 and V is TRBV4-3, with 10 bases identical to TRBD2. The CDR3 runs to 17 residues. Germline V gene lookup returns CDR1 LGHNA and CDR2 YSLEER. The V and J ends lost 1 base and 1 base, in that order; junction bases with no gene match: 5. CDR3 in amino acids: CASSQVSLAGGTDTQYF. For the CDR3, the DNA is TGCGCCAGCAGCCAAGTTTCGCTAGCGGGGGGCACAGATACGCAGTATTTT.

The CDR3 here is CASSLSVNSPLHF. Here the CDR3 DNA reads TGTGCCAGCAGCTTATCTGTCAATTCACCCCTCCACTTT. The J gene is TRBJ1-6, the V gene TRBV7-3; no firm D call. Germline V gene sequence: CDR1 SGHTA, CDR2 FQGTGA. V lost 2 bases and J lost 7, with 6 bases in between. The CDR3 extends over 13 amino acids.

The chain combines TRBV2 with TRBJ2-4; the D gene is possibly TRBD2 (6 bases). With 8 bases removed from V and 0 bases from J, the gap between germline ends came to 14 bases. The CDR3 contains 15 residues. CDR1 is SNHLY, CDR2 FYNNEI, per germline. As DNA, the CDR3 is TGTGCCAGCTACCGCGGGGACCTAGCCAAAAACATTCAGTACTTC. This codes for CASYRGDLAKNIQYF.

The chain combines TRBV11-3 with TRBJ2-5, with 16 bases aligning to TRBD2. J gave up 5 bases and V 5 bases, and 5 bases lay outside the gene matches. CDR3 length: 16 residues. Germline V gene data show CDR1 as SGHNT and CDR2 as YENEEA. This CDR3 is CASSRGLAGGLETQYF. CDR3 sequence (DNA): TGTGCCAGCAGCAGGGGACTAGCGGGAGGGCTTGAGACCCAGTACTTC.

V gene TRBV24-1 combines with J gene TRBJ2-5, with a possible D match to TRBD2 (6 bases). The CDR3 totals 14 residues. Germline V gives CDR1 KGHDR, CDR2 SFDVKD. Trimming removed 2 bases at V and 5 bases at J, with 11 bases between. For the CDR3, the DNA is TGTGCCACCAGTGATTCTGGTGGAGGGGAGACCCAGTACTTC. This translates into CATSDSGGGETQYF.

The rearrangement joins TRBV7-9 to TRBJ1-4; D gene uncertain. CDR1 and CDR2 (germline): SEHNR, FQNEAQ (reference sequence). V shed 3 bases and J shed 8 bases, with 10 bases lying between them. The CDR3 spans 13 residues. Here the CDR3 DNA reads TGTGCCAGCAGCTTTACCGCACTCGAAAAACTGTTTTTT. Its protein is CASSFTALEKLFF. The full variable domain, rest sourced from reference TRBV7-9 and TRBJ1-4, is DTGVSQNPRHKITKRGQNVTFRCDPISEHNRLYWYRQTLGQGPEFLTYFQNEAQLEKSRLLSDRFSAERPKGSFSTLEIQRTEQGDSAMYLCASSFTALEKLFFGSGTQLSVL.

The chain is built from TRBV4-3 and TRBJ1-1, with D unresolved. The germline V gene encodes CDR1 LGHNA and CDR2 YSLEER. Trimming cost V 0 bases and J 6 bases, with 11 bases left between them. The CDR3 spans 14 residues. The CDR3 DNA is TGCGCCAGCAGCCAAGAGACGGGGAGGGCTGAAGCTTTCTTT. This codes for CASSQETGRAEAFF.

The CDR3 region has the DNA TGTGCCAGCAACCCCGGGAACAACTCGGTGCAGTACTTC. This encodes CASNPGNNSVQYF. V gene TRBV11-1 combines with J gene TRBJ2-7, with a tentative D call TRBD2 (5 bases). V was clipped by 7 bases and J by 9 bases, with 19 bases between them. The CDR3 consists of 13 residues. Germline lookup yields CDR1 SGHAT and CDR2 FQDESV (reference sequence).

This clone has a single count. The sample carries other DNA sequences with the same CDR3. The rearrangement links TRBV28 to TRBJ1-2; 7 bases are a match to TRBD1. J gave up 2 bases and V 6 bases, and 3 bases lay outside the gene matches. CDR1 is MDHEN, CDR2 SYDVKM, per germline. The CDR3 runs 13 residues. In nucleotides, the CDR3 is TGTGCCAGCAGCAGGGACAGAAACTATGGCTACACCTTC. Translation gives CASSRDRNYGYTF.

The chain has TRBV28 and TRBJ1-5, with 9 positions matching TRBD1. CDR3 length: 18 amino acids. J lost 1 base, V lost 5 bases, and 12 bases had no gene match. CDR1 MDHEN and CDR2 SYDVKM come from the germline V gene. Written as DNA, the CDR3 is TGTGCCAGCAGTCAATTCGGGGGGACAGGGTTCAGCAATCAGCCCCAGCATTTT. It encodes CASSQFGGTGFSNQPQHF.

The rearrangement uses TRBV6-1 and TRBJ2-7, with 9 bases lining up with TRBD1. The CDR3 has 18 residues. V lost 2 bases, J lost 1 base, and 12 bases stayed unmatched. Germline assignment: CDR1 MNHNS and CDR2 SASEGT. The CDR3, as DNA: TGTGCCAGCAGTGAATTGGCCGGGGGACAGGGCCGGTCCTACGAGCAGTACTTC. Residues: CASSELAGGQGRSYEQYF.

The chain links TRBV5-1 to TRBJ2-3; no reliable D call. Trimming took 4 bases from V and 0 from J, leaving 9 bases between them. CDR3 size: 14 residues. CDR1 and CDR2 from the germline V gene are SGHRS and YFSETQ. CDR3 nucleotides: TGCGCCAGCAGCCTTGATACTAGCACAGATACGCAGTATTTT. Translated, it gives CASSLDTSTDTQYF.

The rearrangement uses TRBV5-4 and TRBJ1-2; 8 bases fit TRBD1. From germline, CDR1 is SGHNT and CDR2 YYREEE (reference sequence). The CDR3 runs to 15 residues. Trimming took 4 bases from V and 2 from J; bases not matched to a gene: 7. CDR3 loop: CASSPQGAVNYGYTF. The CDR3 coding sequence is TGTGCCAGCAGCCCTCAGGGGGCAGTGAACTATGGCTACACCTTC.

The CDR3 bases are TGTGCCTGGAGCCCGAGTCTAGGGGATAGCTCACCCCTCCACTTT. Translation: CAWSPSLGDSSPLHF. V gene TRBV30 combines with J gene TRBJ1-6, with D possibly TRBD1 on 5 matching bases. CDR3 length equals 15 residues. V lost 3 bases and J 10 bases, leaving 19 bases between the germline ends. CDR1 and CDR2 from the germline V gene are GTSNPN and SVGIG (reference sequence). The full variable domain, rest sourced from reference TRBV30 and TRBJ1-6, is SQTIHQWPATLVQPVGSPLSLECTVEGTSNPNLYWYRQAAGRGLQLLFYSVGIGQISSEVPQNLSASRPQDRQFILSSKKLLLSDSGFYLCAWSPSLGDSSPLHFGNGTRLTVT.

This chain links TRBV6-4 with TRBJ1-5; 9 bases align to TRBD1. J lost 0 bases, V lost 10 bases, and 7 bases had no gene match. CDR1 is MRHNA, CDR2 SNTAGT, per germline. CDR3 length: 15 residues. CDR3 coding DNA: TGTGCCAACCGGACAGGGGATTATAGCAATCAGCCCCAGCATTTT. Protein: CANRTGDYSNQPQHF.

The chain carries TRBV5-1 and TRBJ1-1; 7 bases fit TRBD1. This CDR3 is built from 15 residues. CDR1 and CDR2 (germline): SGHRS, YFSETQ. The J segment lost 3 bases and the V segment lost 0 bases, leaving 5 bases of the junction unmatched. The chain's CDR3 is CASSLELRGYTEAFF. The DNA of the CDR3 is TGCGCCAGCAGCTTGGAGCTCAGGGGGTACACTGAAGCTTTCTTT.

This chain links TRBV28 with TRBJ2-1, with 12 positions matching TRBD2. Germline V lookup: CDR1 MDHEN, CDR2 SYDVKM. The trim removed 3 bases at V and 5 bases at J, leaving 8 bases unmatched. The CDR3 covers 17 residues. CDR3 in amino acids: CASSLWTSGVSNNEQFF. Written as DNA, the CDR3 is TGTGCCAGCAGTTTGTGGACTAGCGGGGTGTCGAACAATGAGCAGTTCTTC.

The V and J genes are TRBV28 and TRBJ2-3; D might be TRBD2 (5 bases). Germline loops: CDR1 MDHEN, CDR2 SYDVKM. V was shortened by 1 base and J by 3 bases, with 14 bases between the two germline ends. The CDR3 sequence is 16 residues long. CDR3 DNA: TGTGCCAGCAGTTTATTGGGCGGGCTAGCAACAGATACGCAGTATTTT. Amino acid sequence: CASSLLGGLATDTQYF.

The chain combines TRBV24-1 with TRBJ1-5; 7 nucleotides align to TRBD1. V trimming: 7 bases; J trimming: 4 bases; junction bases outside the gene matches: 9. CDR1 is KGHDR, CDR2 SFDVKD, per germline. This CDR3 has 15 residues. The CDR3 DNA is TGTGCCACCAGCCGGACAGGACCGGAAAATCAGCCCCAGCATTTT. It translates to CATSRTGPENQPQHF.

The chain employs TRBV12-3 or TRBV12-4 and TRBJ1-1; D remains ambiguous. Trimming took off 3 bases at V and 9 bases at J, with 8 bases between the two ends. The CDR3 runs to 11 residues. The CDR3 DNA is TGTGCCAGCAGTTTCGAGGGCAAAGCTTTCTTT. It specifies CASSFEGKAFF.

The chain joins TRBV2 to TRBJ1-1; 7 bases are shared with TRBD1. Trimming at V came to 6 bases and at J to 4 bases, leaving 2 bases not matched to a gene. Germline V gives CDR1 SNHLY, CDR2 FYNNEI. This CDR3 comprises 12 residues. CDR3 in DNA: TGTGCCAGCAGAACAGGGGCCACTGAAGCTTTCTTT. Its translation is CASRTGATEAFF.

The rearrangement joins TRBV12-3 or TRBV12-4 to TRBJ2-3, with no clear D. Trimming stripped 6 bases from V and 2 bases from J, with 6 bases between. This CDR3 has 12 residues. The CDR3 bases are TGTGCCAGCAGACAATACACAGATACGCAGTATTTT. It encodes CASRQYTDTQYF.

The chain combines TRBV7-2 with TRBJ2-3; the match to TRBD2 covers 8 bases. The CDR3 is made up of 15 amino acids. Germline V lookup: CDR1 SGHTA, CDR2 FQGNSA. V dropped 2 bases and J dropped 0; count of bases not matched to a gene: 1. The CDR3 nucleotides are TGTGCCAGCAGCTTAACTAGCGGCAGCACAGATACGCAGTATTTT. It specifies CASSLTSGSTDTQYF.

The V call is TRBV3-1 (or the pseudogene TRBV3-2), the J call TRBJ2-1, with 7 nucleotides matching TRBD1. CDR1 and CDR2 from the germline V gene are LGHDT and YNNKEL (reference sequence). Unmatched junction bases numbered 13, after V lost 6 bases and J lost 5 bases. The CDR3 is 16 residues long. As DNA, the CDR3 is TGTGCCAGCAGACCCAGGGACAGCAGAGGACACAATGAGCAGTTCTTC. Protein: CASRPRDSRGHNEQFF.